The clone carrying this TCR beta chain has more than one count but fewer than ten. Trimming took 0 bases from V and 2 from J; bases not matched to a gene: 2. The CDR3 is 16 residues long. Germline-derived CDR1 and CDR2 are LGHNA and YSLEER. This entry comes from a study of T cells in Graves' hyperthyroidism and ophthalmopathy. Amplification of TCR beta CDR3 regions used RNA as the template. The TCR CDR3 was amplified in a first-round RT-PCR using the HTBI primer set. TCRdb passed the multiplex PCR reads through MiXCR, listing each CDR3 protein once. The data hold more than 500,000 distinct CDR3 sequences, with about 15% observed a single time.

The TCR originated in a woman in her 40s with Graves' ophthalmopathy. Material for sequencing was blood. The rearrangement joins TRBV4-3 to TRBJ1-2; 11 bases align to TRBD1. In nucleotides, the CDR3 is TGCGCCAGCAGCCAAGATTGGGACAGGGGGAACTATGGCTACACCTTC. It encodes CASSQDWDRGNYGYTF.